The 2 T cell receptor beta chains presented below share a single source sample, sequenced in a study of OX40 agonist ivuxolimab in advanced cancers. Profiled with immunoSEQ multiplex PCR; TCRdb holds only in-frame clones, not every one. The sample has roughly 80,000 clones; around 86% are singletons. This specimen was CD4+ or CD8+ T cells sorted from blood, taken in a trial of the OX40 agonist ivuxolimab. The source of these receptors is an adult with an advanced solid tumor such as melanoma, head and neck, liver or kidney cancer.

Points on this clone: Other DNA variants within this sample encode the same CDR3. This rearrangement joins TRBV7-2 to TRBJ2-2; D may be TRBD2 (5 bases). The CDR3 is 16 residues long. CDR1 is SGHTA and CDR2 is FQGNSA in the germline V gene. With 3 bases removed from V and 0 bases from J, the gap between germline ends came to 11 bases. CDR3 coding DNA: TGTGCCAGCAGCTTGGAGGCAGTGGCGAACACCGGGGAGCTGTTTTTT. This encodes CASSLEAVANTGELFF. Together with reference TRBV7-2 and TRBJ2-2, the CDR3 gives the full variable domain: GAGVSQSPSNKVTEKGKDVELRCDPISGHTALYWYRQSLGQGLEFLIYFQGNSAPDKSGLPSDRFSAERTGGSVSTLTIQRTQQEDSAVYLCASSLEAVANTGELFFGEGSRLTVL.

This chain joins TRBV6-5 and TRBJ1-2; TRBD1 is a possible D gene (5 bases). Trimming removed 5 bases at V and 5 bases at J, with 12 bases between. The CDR3 consists of 13 residues. CDR1 and CDR2 from the germline V gene are MNHEY and SVGAGI. The CDR3 region is CASSQGPVYGYTF. The CDR3 DNA reads TGTGCCAGCAGTCAGGGACCGGTTTATGGCTACACCTTC.